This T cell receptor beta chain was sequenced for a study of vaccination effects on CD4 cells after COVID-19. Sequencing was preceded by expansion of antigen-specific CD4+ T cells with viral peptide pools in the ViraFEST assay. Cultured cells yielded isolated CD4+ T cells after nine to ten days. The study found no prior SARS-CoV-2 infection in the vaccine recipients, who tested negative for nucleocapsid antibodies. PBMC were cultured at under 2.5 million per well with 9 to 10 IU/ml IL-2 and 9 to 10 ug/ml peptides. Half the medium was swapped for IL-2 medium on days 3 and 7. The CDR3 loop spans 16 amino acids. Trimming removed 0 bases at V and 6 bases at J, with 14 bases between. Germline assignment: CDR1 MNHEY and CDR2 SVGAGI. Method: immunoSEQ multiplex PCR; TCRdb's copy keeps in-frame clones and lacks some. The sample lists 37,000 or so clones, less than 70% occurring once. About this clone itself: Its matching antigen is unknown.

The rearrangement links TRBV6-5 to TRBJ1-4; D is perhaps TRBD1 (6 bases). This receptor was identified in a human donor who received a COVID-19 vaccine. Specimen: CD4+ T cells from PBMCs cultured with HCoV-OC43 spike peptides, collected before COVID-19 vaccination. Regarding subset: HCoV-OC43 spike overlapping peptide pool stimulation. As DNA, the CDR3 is TGTGCCAGCAGTTACTCGTCCTCGGGGGGCGATGAAAAACTGTTTTTT. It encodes CASSYSSSGGDEKLFF.